The 12 T cell receptor beta chains below were found in one sample sequenced in a study of shared clonotypes between healthy human individuals. Assay: immunoSEQ multiplex PCR; the TCRdb copy retains only in-frame clones and omits some. Of roughly 2 million clones in the sample, approximately 95% were seen once. The sample taken for sequencing was naive CD4+ T cells sorted from blood. Subset given: CD45RA+ positively selected. The receptors were gathered from a man aged 18 to 29 in good health.

This clone appeared a single time. The chain recombines TRBV9 with TRBJ2-3; D is tentatively TRBD1 or TRBD2 (5 bases each). The CDR3 has 15 residues. V gave up 3 bases and J gave up 6 bases, with 17 bases separating them. In germline, CDR1 is SGDLS, CDR2 YYNGEE. The CDR3 spells CASSGSGTATDTQYF. In nucleotides, the CDR3 is TGTGCCAGCAGCGGCTCCGGGACGGCCACGGATACGCAGTATTTT. Filled out from reference TRBV9 and TRBJ2-3, the complete variable domain reads DSGVTQTPKHLITATGQRVTLRCSPRSGDLSVYWYQQSLDQGLQFLIQYYNGEERAKGNILERFSAQQFPDLHSELNLSSLELGDSALYFCASSGSGTATDTQYFGPGTRLTVL.

In the case of this clone: A read error is possible here, since a much larger clone lies one base away. The chain recombines TRBV9 with TRBJ1-2; D might be TRBD1 (5 bases). The CDR3 length is 17 residues. From germline, CDR1 is SGDLS and CDR2 YYNGEE. CDR3 sequence (DNA): TGTGCCAGCAGCCCCCAGGTGGGGGTTGTTGCCAGTAATGGCTACGCCTTC. It yields the protein CASSPQVGVVASNGYAF.

The chain recombines TRBV4-1 with TRBJ1-5, with TRBD1 matching over 7 bases. This CDR3 is 17 amino acids long. Germline values: CDR1 MGHRA, CDR2 YSYEKL. Trimming at V came to 0 bases and at J to 3 bases, leaving 8 bases not matched to a gene. The CDR3 DNA reads as TGCGCCAGCAGCCAAGATCAGACAGGGCAGTTCAATCAGCCCCAGCATTTT. Translated: CASSQDQTGQFNQPQHF.

The chain combines TRBV7-6 with TRBJ2-3, with no clear D. V gave up 5 bases and J gave up 2 bases, with 14 bases separating them. The germline V gene encodes CDR1 SGHVS and CDR2 FNYEAQ. This CDR3 has 15 amino acids. CDR3 coding DNA: TGTGCCAGCAGCCCCGGGTGGCCTCTCACAGATACGCAGTATTTT. Encoded protein: CASSPGWPLTDTQYF.

V usage is TRBV7-9 and J usage is TRBJ1-3, with no clear D. Trimming removed 4 bases from V and 5 bases from J, with 12 bases in between. The germline V gene encodes CDR1 SEHNR and CDR2 FQNEAQ (reference sequence). The CDR3 has 14 amino acids. This CDR3 reads CASSSPGVRNTIYF. DNA of the CDR3: TGTGCCAGCAGCTCCCCCGGGGTACGAAACACCATATATTTT. Complete variable domain (other parts from reference TRBV7-9 and TRBJ1-3): DTGVSQNPRHKITKRGQNVTFRCDPISEHNRLYWYRQTLGQGPEFLTYFQNEAQLEKSRLLSDRFSAERPKGSFSTLEIQRTEQGDSAMYLCASSSPGVRNTIYFGEGSWLTVV.

The rearrangement links TRBV28 to TRBJ1-4, with 8 positions matching TRBD1. The CDR3 length is 15 residues. Per germline, CDR1 MDHEN and CDR2 SYDVKM. Trimming cost V 6 bases and J 2 bases; bases outside gene matches: 5. The CDR3 DNA sequence: TGTGCCAGCAGACTCAGGGGGCGGACTAATGAAAAACTGTTTTTT. It encodes CASRLRGRTNEKLFF.

The V and J genes are TRBV28 and TRBJ1-6; 7 bases are shared with TRBD1. The CDR3 consists of 14 residues. CDR1 and CDR2 from the germline V gene are MDHEN and SYDVKM. With 6 bases clipped from V and 8 bases from J, the junction kept 7 bases outside the gene matches. The CDR3 sequence: CASRGGQAHSPLHF. The CDR3 DNA is TGTGCCAGCAGAGGGGGCCAGGCCCATTCACCCCTCCACTTT.

V gene TRBV5-1 combines with J gene TRBJ2-7; D may be TRBD2 (5 bases). V lost 7 bases to trimming and J lost 1 base, with 15 bases between them. Germline CDR1 SGHRS, CDR2 YFSETQ. This CDR3 spans 14 amino acids. The chain's CDR3 is CASRGQIGSYEQYF. Written as DNA, the CDR3 is TGCGCCAGCCGAGGGCAAATTGGATCCTACGAGCAGTACTTC.

The V call is TRBV11-2, the J call TRBJ2-7; 12 bases align to TRBD2. CDR1 and CDR2 (germline): SGHAT, FQNNGV. The length of the CDR3 is 15 residues. Trimming cost V 5 bases and J 5 bases; bases outside gene matches: 7. The CDR3 DNA is TGTGCCAGCAGCCGTAGACTAGCGGGAGAGAACGAGCAGTACTTC. This sequence encodes CASSRRLAGENEQYF.

The genes are TRBV19 and TRBJ2-1; D is unresolved. CDR1 is LNHDA and CDR2 is SQIVND in the germline V gene (reference sequence). V dropped 6 bases and J dropped 6 bases, with 6 bases sitting between them. The CDR3 is 11 residues long. The CDR3: CASSQGNEQFF. DNA for the CDR3: TGTGCCAGTAGCCAAGGCAATGAGCAGTTCTTC. Full variable domain (missing parts from reference TRBV19 and TRBJ2-1): DGGITQSPKYLFRKEGQNVTLSCEQNLNHDAMYWYRQDPGQGLRLIYYSQIVNDFQKGDIAEGYSVSREKKESFPLTVTSAQKNPTAFYLCASSQGNEQFFGPGTRLTVL.

Points on this clone: The junction shows a germline mismatch at one end, possibly a read error. V is TRBV6-5 and J is TRBJ1-5; D perhaps matches TRBD1 (5 bases). The length of the CDR3 is 12 residues. Germline V gives CDR1 MNHEY, CDR2 SVGAGI. The CDR3: CASGQGDQPQHF. In DNA form, the CDR3 reads TGCGCCAGTGGACAAGGAGACCAGCCCCAGCATTTT.

The CDR3 protein is CAISEMEAGGLSYNEQFF. For the CDR3, the DNA is TGTGCCATCAGTGAGATGGAAGCGGGGGGCCTCTCCTACAATGAGCAGTTCTTC. The V call is TRBV10-3, the J call TRBJ2-1; 9 bases are a match to TRBD2. Losses at the gene ends were 2 bases for V and 0 bases for J; bases not matched to a gene: 8. The germline CDR1 and CDR2 sequences are ENHRY and SYGVKD. CDR3 length: 18 amino acids.